These 19 T cell receptor beta chains share one sample of origin, sequenced in a study of blood T cell repertoires in COVID-19. Measured with immunoSEQ multiplex PCR; TCRdb has only the in-frame clones, and not every one. The sample holds approximately 270,000 clones, around 88% seen once. Sequencing was done on a sample of peripheral blood. All receptors derive from a woman in her 30s with COVID-19, enrolled during active disease.

The chain combines TRBV11-2 with TRBJ2-5; D possibly corresponds to TRBD1 (5 bases). V was trimmed by 6 bases and J by 4 bases, leaving 12 bases between them. Germline CDR1 reads SGHAT; CDR2 reads FQNNGV. The CDR3 is made up of 13 amino acids. Here the CDR3 reads CASRTIQVETQYF. DNA for the CDR3: TGTGCCAGCAGGACCATACAGGTAGAGACCCAGTACTTC.

The genes are TRBV2 and TRBJ1-6, with D perhaps matching TRBD1 (6 bases). Deletions cut 5 bases from V and 6 bases from J, with 20 bases between. CDR1 and CDR2 (germline): SNHLY, FYNNEI. This CDR3 is 17 amino acids long. The CDR3 sequence is CASSLVGAQLSNSPLHF. The CDR3 coding sequence is TGTGCCAGCAGTCTCGTGGGGGCGCAATTAAGTAATTCACCCCTCCACTTT. The whole variable domain, remainder taken from reference TRBV2 and TRBJ1-6, is EPEVTQTPSHQVTQMGQEVILRCVPISNHLYFYWYRQILGQKVEFLVSFYNNEISEKSEIFDDQFSVERPDGSNFTLKIRSTKLEDSAMYFCASSLVGAQLSNSPLHFGNGTRLTVT.

The J gene is TRBJ1-2, the V gene TRBV7-9, with D uncertain. CDR1 and CDR2 (germline): SEHNR, FQNEAQ (reference sequence). The CDR3 extends over 15 amino acids. The V end lost 5 bases, the J end lost 0 bases, and 13 bases lay between the germline ends. CDR3 residues: CASSSNRAPNYGYTF. CDR3 coding DNA: TGTGCCAGCAGCAGTAACCGCGCCCCTAACTATGGCTACACCTTC. Combining the CDR3 with reference TRBV7-9 and TRBJ1-2 gives the whole variable domain DTGVSQNPRHKITKRGQNVTFRCDPISEHNRLYWYRQTLGQGPEFLTYFQNEAQLEKSRLLSDRFSAERPKGSFSTLEIQRTEQGDSAMYLCASSSNRAPNYGYTFGSGTRLTVV.

The chain joins TRBV5-5 to TRBJ1-2; D possibly corresponds to TRBD1 (6 bases). Germline V gene data show CDR1 as SGHKS and CDR2 as YYEKEE (reference sequence). Trimming left V 2 bases short and J 8 bases short, with 13 bases between. This CDR3 has 13 amino acids. The CDR3 is CASSFRDIIGYTF. The DNA of the CDR3 is TGTGCCAGCAGCTTTCGGGACATCATCGGCTACACCTTC.

This chain uses TRBV5-5 with TRBJ2-1; TRBD2 might be the D (6 bases). V lost 3 bases, J lost 8 bases, and 12 bases lay in between. The CDR3 is 13 residues long. Germline V gene sequence: CDR1 SGHKS, CDR2 YYEKEE (reference sequence). The CDR3 is CASSYTSGHEQFF. The CDR3 DNA reads as TGTGCCAGCAGCTATACGAGCGGGCATGAGCAGTTCTTC. Together with reference TRBV5-5 and TRBJ2-1, the CDR3 gives the full variable domain: DAGVTQSPTHLIKTRGQQVTLRCSPISGHKSVSWYQQVLGQGPQFIFQYYEKEERGRGNFPDRFSARQFPNYSSELNVNALLLGDSALYLCASSYTSGHEQFFGPGTRLTVL.

The chain recombines TRBV4-1 with TRBJ1-5, with TRBD1 identical over 7 bases. Per germline, CDR1 MGHRA and CDR2 YSYEKL. This CDR3 region has 15 residues. After removal of 1 base from V and 7 bases from J, the junction contained 7 bases not matched to a gene. CDR3 coding DNA: TGCGCCAGCAGCCAAGGAGACAGGGTTGGACAGCCCCAGCATTTT. As protein: CASSQGDRVGQPQHF.

J is TRBJ2-7 and V is TRBV18; 12 bases line up with TRBD2. Germline CDR1 and CDR2: KGHSH and LQKENI. The CDR3 contains 15 residues. V was clipped by 3 bases and J by 7 bases; unmatched bases: 7. CDR3 bases: TGTGCCAGCTCACCGAGACTAGCGGGAGAGGGGGAGCAGTACGTC. Translated, it gives CASSPRLAGEGEQYV.

V is TRBV11-3 and J is TRBJ2-2; a possible D gene is TRBD1 (5 bases). The ends were cut back, 0 bases at V and 2 bases at J, with 10 bases in the middle. Germline V lookup: CDR1 SGHNT, CDR2 YENEEA. The CDR3 spans 16 residues. Here the CDR3 DNA reads TGTGCCAGCAGCTTAGATCTGGGGCTAAACACCGGGGAGCTGTTTTTT. Protein: CASSLDLGLNTGELFF.

This clone was observed a single time. The V gene is TRBV5-1, the J gene TRBJ2-7, with 9 bases lining up with TRBD1. The CDR3 runs to 15 residues. Germline V gene lookup returns CDR1 SGHRS and CDR2 YFSETQ. V shed 3 bases, J shed 1 base, and the junction held 5 bases outside the gene matches. Here the CDR3 DNA reads TGCGCCAGCAGCTCGACTGGACAGGGGTCCTACGAGCAGTACTTC. This encodes CASSSTGQGSYEQYF.

V and J are TRBV4-3 and TRBJ1-1; D might be TRBD1 (5 bases). Germline loops: CDR1 LGHNA, CDR2 YSLEER. The germline V and J ends were trimmed by 0 bases and 7 bases, with 9 bases remaining between them. The CDR3 is made up of 13 amino acids. The CDR3 sequence is CASSQESTDEAFF. Written as DNA, the CDR3 is TGCGCCAGCAGCCAAGAATCGACAGATGAAGCTTTCTTT.

The CDR3 DNA sequence: TGTGCCAGCAAACCCAGGGGGCGTGAGGGATCACCCCTCCACTTT. It encodes CASKPRGREGSPLHF. This chain links TRBV6-5 with TRBJ1-6, with 8 nucleotides matching TRBD1. After removal of 7 bases from V and 10 bases from J, the junction contained 12 bases not matched to a gene. Germline CDR1 MNHEY, CDR2 SVGAGI. The CDR3 extends over 15 amino acids.

The chain links TRBV11-3 to TRBJ1-1; D is possibly TRBD1 (5 bases). Trimming cost V 5 bases and J 5 bases, with 15 bases left between them. The CDR3 is made up of 14 amino acids. Germline values: CDR1 SGHNT, CDR2 YENEEA. CDR3 nucleotides: TGTGCCAGCAGCGGCCTACTACGGGGGACTGAAGCTTTCTTT. It encodes CASSGLLRGTEAFF.

The gene calls are TRBV2 and TRBJ2-3, with D uncertain. Germline V gene lookup returns CDR1 SNHLY and CDR2 FYNNEI. This CDR3 has 13 residues. V dropped 4 bases and J dropped 4 bases, with 9 bases sitting between them. CDR3 sequence: CASSVRVSDTQYF. DNA of the CDR3: TGTGCCAGCAGTGTCCGGGTTTCAGATACGCAGTATTTT.

The chain joins TRBV13 to TRBJ2-1; 8 positions match TRBD1. Germline CDR1 is PRHDT and CDR2 is FYEKMQ (reference sequence). The CDR3 totals 15 residues. Unmatched junction bases numbered 8, after V lost 5 bases and J lost 5 bases. The CDR3 DNA sequence: TGTGCCAGCAGCGGAAACAGGGGGAGGAACAATGAGCAGTTCTTC. Its translation: CASSGNRGRNNEQFF.

This sequence joins TRBV19 and TRBJ2-1, with 9 bases that match TRBD1. The CDR3 spans 14 residues. Unmatched junction bases numbered 3, after V lost 5 bases and J lost 4 bases. Germline V lookup: CDR1 LNHDA, CDR2 SQIVND (reference sequence). In nucleotides, the CDR3 is TGTGCCAGTAGTCCAGGGACAGGGTACAATGAGCAGTTCTTC. As protein: CASSPGTGYNEQFF.

The chain has TRBV18 and TRBJ1-1; 8 bases fit TRBD1. The length of the CDR3 is 16 residues. The V and J ends lost 2 bases and 1 base, in that order; junction bases with no gene match: 6. Germline V gene lookup returns CDR1 KGHSH and CDR2 LQKENI. CDR3 residues: CASSPGQGWGNTEAFF. The DNA of the CDR3 is TGTGCCAGCTCACCAGGACAGGGTTGGGGGAACACTGAAGCTTTCTTT.

The rearrangement joins TRBV7-2 to TRBJ1-5; unclear D gene. The CDR3 consists of 13 residues. Germline lookup yields CDR1 SGHTA and CDR2 FQGNSA. V lost 4 bases and J 4 bases, leaving 8 bases between the germline ends. CDR3 sequence (DNA): TGTGCCAGCAGCTCTGAGAGAAATCAGCCCCAGCATTTT. This gives the protein CASSSERNQPQHF.

This chain links TRBV28 with TRBJ1-1; maybe TRBD1 (6 bases). This CDR3 has 14 amino acids. V gave up 6 bases and J gave up 3 bases, with 14 bases separating them. CDR1 is MDHEN, CDR2 SYDVKM, per germline. This chain's CDR3 is CASRNLQGHTEAFF. CDR3 DNA: TGTGCCAGCAGGAACTTACAGGGCCACACTGAAGCTTTCTTT.

The chain couples TRBV28 to TRBJ2-7; 12 bases map to TRBD2. Trimming at V came to 4 bases and at J to 3 bases, leaving 1 base not matched to a gene. CDR3 size: 14 residues. Germline V CDR1 and CDR2: MDHEN, SYDVKM. The chain's CDR3 is CASSSLAGGYEQYF. CDR3 nucleotide sequence: TGTGCCAGCAGTTCACTAGCGGGGGGCTACGAGCAGTACTTC. Full variable domain (rest looked up from reference TRBV28 and TRBJ2-7): DVKVTQSSRYLVKRTGEKVFLECVQDMDHENMFWYRQDPGLGLRLIYFSYDVKMKEKGDIPEGYSVSREKKERFSLILESASTNQTSMYLCASSSLAGGYEQYFGPGTRLTVT.